The present T cell receptor beta chain was sequenced within a study of PD-1 blockade in classical Hodgkin lymphoma. Whole-study results and caveats: Factors driving the repertoire differences, possibly disease activity or prior therapy, remain undefined. The study found complete responders had baseline diversity similar to newly diagnosed patients. Patients starting nivolumab under 1 year after ASCT were excluded.

The CDR3 contains 14 residues. Germline V CDR1 and CDR2: SGHDT, YYEEEE. Trimming stripped 6 bases from V and 4 bases from J, with 14 bases between. The assay was immunoSEQ multiplex PCR, and TCRdb's table has in-frame clones only and misses some. The sample yields around 40,000 clones, over 65% seen once. Time point described: cycle 4 day 1 (C4D1), after more than 5 weeks of nivolumab. Each of the patients experienced relapse following autologous stem cell transplantation, and their brentuximab vedotin exposure differed. Sample share makes this clone medium-sized (0.01 to 0.1%). Its cognate antigen is unknown.

The sequences come from peripheral blood mononuclear cells (PBMCs), collected before the fourth cycle of nivolumab. This chain joins TRBV5-6 and TRBJ1-3; D unresolved. The clonotype comes from a human donor with classical Hodgkin lymphoma. CDR3 residues: CASTHTVIGNTIYF. CDR3 coding DNA: TGTGCCAGCACGCACACAGTAATCGGAAACACCATATATTTT.